This record covers a single TCR beta chain. CDR1 SQVTM and CDR2 ANQGSEA come from the germline V gene. This CDR3 has 12 amino acids. Germline trimming cut 4 bases from V and 7 bases from J; bases unmatched to any gene: 5. This sample was included in a study of blood T cell repertoires in COVID-19. Cohort placement rested on clinical history that participants reported themselves. As handled by the study authors: Cell counts per sample came from amplifying reference gene primers. Measured with immunoSEQ multiplex PCR; TCRdb has only the in-frame clones, and not every one. The D gene and trimming were derived from the DNA, and the V and J assignments and clone size from that table. The sample carries almost 250,000 clones, approximately 85% recorded once.

The source of this sequence is a woman between 45 and 65 years old with acute COVID-19. Material for sequencing was PBMCs or T cells enriched from blood (not recorded which). The chain links TRBV29-1 to TRBJ1-2; 8 nucleotides agree with TRBD1. The chain's CDR3 is CSVAQGEFGYTF. The CDR3, as DNA: TGCAGCGTTGCACAGGGGGAGTTTGGCTACACCTTC.